This T cell receptor beta chain was recovered during a study of CD8+ T cells in alopecia areata. Study details: Those patients who were treated received oral tofacitinib, which was given at 5 to 10 mg twice daily for moderate-to-severe alopecia areata. Tofacitinib continued for 6 to 18 months and was then withheld for 6 months.

Peripheral blood and lesional scalp punch biopsies came from alopecia areata patients. Germline CDR1 reads SGHRS; CDR2 reads YFSETQ. Losses at the gene ends were 1 base for V and 4 bases for J; bases not matched to a gene: 13. The CDR3 runs to 18 residues. As the sequencing template, cDNA was produced by extracting RNA and reverse transcribing it. Data came from immunoSEQ multiplex PCR; TCRdb stores just in-frame clones and leaves some out. This sample has about 11,000 clones, with approximately 60% found just once. Regarding the study as a whole: Mice gave a clearer picture of TCR sharing than patients did, possibly for HLA-related reasons. Lesional tissue from the scalp (especially in alopecia totalis/universalis) showed higher clonality than normal scalp.

This clone came up once. The antigen is not known. The sample was skin, taken at week 0. V usage is TRBV5-1 and J usage is TRBJ2-1; 8 bases match TRBD2. The receptor comes from a human donor with alopecia areata. The CDR3 sequence: CASSLYSGGTLGYNEQFF. In DNA, the CDR3 is TGCGCCAGCAGCTTGTACAGCGGGGGCACTCTGGGGTACAATGAGCAGTTCTTC.